This T cell receptor (beta chain) originates from a study of shared clonotypes between healthy human individuals. The overall study: Per donor, three plates held CD4 naive cells, three held CD4 memory, two held CD8 naive and one held CD8 memory.

Findings and caveats of the study: Naive subsets tended to show greater estimated richness than memory subsets. Four donors had around 5% of their naive CD4 clonotypes in common.

CDR3 length: 13 amino acids. CDR1 is MDHEN and CDR2 is SYDVKM in the germline V gene. Trimming shortened V by 3 bases and J by 5 bases, and 10 bases separated the two germline ends. Points on this clone: Its antigen remains unknown.

Naive CD8 populations comprised CD45RO-negative cells positively selected for CCR7, excluding terminally differentiated effector memory CD45RA+ cells. Generated by immunoSEQ multiplex PCR, the TCRdb table keeps only in-frame clones and is missing some. The sample contains 500,000 to 700,000 clones, around 95% of which appear only once. This sequence joins TRBV28 and TRBJ1-1, with no clear D. The sequence was collected from a woman aged 25 to 39 in good health. Sequencing input: naive CD8+ T cells sorted from blood. The CDR3 here is CASSFRLGTEAFF. The CDR3 DNA sequence: TGTGCCAGCAGTTTCAGATTAGGTACTGAAGCTTTCTTT.